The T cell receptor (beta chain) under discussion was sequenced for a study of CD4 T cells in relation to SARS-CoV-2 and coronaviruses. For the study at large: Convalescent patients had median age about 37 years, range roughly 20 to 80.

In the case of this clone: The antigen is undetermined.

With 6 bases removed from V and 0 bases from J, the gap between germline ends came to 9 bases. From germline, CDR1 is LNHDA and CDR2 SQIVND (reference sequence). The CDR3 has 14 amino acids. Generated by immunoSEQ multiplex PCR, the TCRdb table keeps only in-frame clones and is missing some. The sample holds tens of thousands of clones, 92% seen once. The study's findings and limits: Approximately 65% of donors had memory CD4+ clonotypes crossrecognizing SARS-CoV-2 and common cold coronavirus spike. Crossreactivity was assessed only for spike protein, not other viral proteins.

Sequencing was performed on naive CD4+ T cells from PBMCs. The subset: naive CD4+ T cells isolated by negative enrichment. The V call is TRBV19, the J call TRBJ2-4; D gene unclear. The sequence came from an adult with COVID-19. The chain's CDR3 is CASRDDQAKNIQYF. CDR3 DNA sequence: TGTGCCAGTAGGGATGATCAAGCCAAAAACATTCAGTACTTC. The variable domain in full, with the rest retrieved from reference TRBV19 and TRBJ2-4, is DGGITQSPKYLFRKEGQNVTLSCEQNLNHDAMYWYRQDPGQGLRLIYYSQIVNDFQKGDIAEGYSVSREKKESFPLTVTSAQKNPTAFYLCASRDDQAKNIQYFGAGTRLSVL.